This TCR beta chain derives from a study of blood T cell repertoires in COVID-19. This clone was observed a handful of times. Original analysis: Estimation of nucleated cell counts was performed using reference gene primer amplification. Here immunoSEQ multiplex PCR was the method, and the copy in TCRdb shows in-frame clones only, minus some. The V and J calls and clone size are taken from that table; D and trimming were inferred from the DNA. The sample records around 250,000 clones, under 90% being singletons. From germline, CDR1 is SQVTM and CDR2 ANQGSEA. The CDR3 extends over 12 amino acids. V was clipped by 3 bases and J by 5 bases, with 10 bases between them.

This clonotype was obtained from a woman between 18 and 29 years old with acute or convalescent COVID-19. The rearrangement links TRBV29-1 to TRBJ1-1; the D gene is possibly TRBD1 (5 bases). The source material was peripheral blood. CDR3 amino acids: CSVEQGWTEAFF. In nucleotides, the CDR3 is TGCAGCGTTGAGCAGGGTTGGACTGAAGCTTTCTTT.